These 2 T cell receptor beta chains were sequenced from one sample in a study of spatial heterogeneity in lung cancer (dated 2019 in TCRdb). Preparation of the library involved 5' RACE. For sequencing, a NextSeq 500 was employed. TCRdb trimmed the raw reads at Q25, called clones with MiXCR and kept productive beta chains. Rows with one shared CDR3 protein collapse into an entry with the most common genes and DNA. This sample has 35,000 to 55,000 distinct CDR3 sequences in its table, and approximately 7% of those were observed once. The top ten constitute around two fifths of the sample. The meaning of the sample's time point label: sample taken at primary tumor resection. TCR sequencing used whole RNA extracted from tumor and nontumor lung tissue, or from cryopreserved PBMC samples, without cell sorting. Source: PBMCs, taken at surgery. All receptors derive from a female donor with early-stage non-small cell lung cancer.

This clonotype was detected many times. The rearrangement links TRBV2 to TRBJ1-3; a weak D match, TRBD1 (5 bases). The CDR3 is 14 residues long. Per germline, CDR1 SNHLY and CDR2 FYNNEI. Trimming shortened V by 4 bases and J by 4 bases, and 11 bases separated the two germline ends. Here the CDR3 DNA reads TGTGCCAGCAGTGGGAGGGGCGCCGGAAACACCATATATTTT. Translated, it gives CASSGRGAGNTIYF.

The CDR3 is CASSLAQNSPLHF. The CDR3 DNA follows: TGTGCCAGCAGCTTAGCGCAGAATTCACCCCTCCACTTT. V and J are TRBV7-8 and TRBJ1-6; unclear D gene. Trimming stripped 0 bases from V and 7 bases from J, with 4 bases between. The CDR3 sequence is 13 residues long. Germline-derived CDR1 and CDR2 are SGHVS and FQNEAQ. The whole variable domain, remainder taken from reference TRBV7-8 and TRBJ1-6, is GAGVSQSPRYKVAKRGQDVALRCDPISGHVSLFWYQQALGQGPEFLTYFQNEAQLDKSGLPSDRFFAERPEGSVSTLKIQRTQQEDSAVYLCASSLAQNSPLHFGNGTRLTVT.